This T cell receptor (beta chain) was recorded in a study of T-cell memory formation after mild COVID-19. Broader study findings: Cross-reactive memory apparently joined, as some responding clones appeared in pre-infection memory. A balance of CD4 and CD8 characterized clones contracting day 15 to 85, whereas later expanders leaned CD4+. Nothing confirmed that second-wave clones peaking on day 37 were specific for SARS-CoV-2.

TCRdb redid the calling of the 5' RACE reads with MiXCR, one entry per CDR3 protein. Of 450,000 to 650,000 distinct CDR3 sequences detected, approximately 18% appear once; the ten largest clones hold around 12%. This clonotype was observed a handful of times. Its target is not known. The CDR3 totals 13 residues. The junction had 8 bases not matched to a gene; V was cut back by 7 bases and J by 5 bases. Germline loops: CDR1 MNHEY, CDR2 SVGEGT. The sequenced sample consisted of PBMCs or a T cell subset sorted from them (not recorded which). This clonotype was obtained from an adult woman who had mild COVID-19 (a few samples of this study predate the infection). Cell type and time point are not known. The chain carries TRBV6-2 or TRBV6-3 and TRBJ2-7; 7 bases map to TRBD2. CDR3 coding DNA: TGTGCCAGCAATTCCGGGGGAGGGAACGAGCAGTACTTC. It yields the protein CASNSGGGNEQYF.